These 14 T cell receptor beta chains were sequenced from one sample in a study of cytomegalovirus exposure and HLA in healthy donors (dated by TCRdb to between 2016 and 2019). Library prep was done by the immunoSEQ multiplex PCR assay. For the multiplex PCR, a mixture combining 60 forward primers for TCR Vbeta segments and 13 reverse primers for TCR Jbeta segments was used. This immuneACCESS table, as held by TCRdb, lists in-frame sequences with V and J called but not all clones. Of the missing ones, under half trace to an unresolved V gene in checked studies; the others have no known cause. The sample table shows some 70,000 clones, and roughly 70% are seen once. Of the sample, roughly 15% is held by the ten largest clones. Sequencing used PBMCs. Receptors were obtained from a male donor in good health and CMV-seropositive.

V and J are TRBV7-2 and TRBJ1-6, with TRBD1 matching over 7 bases. The CDR3 contains 17 residues. J lost 0 bases, V lost 0 bases, and 2 bases had no gene match. The germline V gene encodes CDR1 SGHTA and CDR2 FQGNSA. CDR3 in DNA: TGTGCCAGCAGCTTAGCGACAGGGTACTCCTATAATTCACCCCTCCACTTT. Its translation: CASSLATGYSYNSPLHF.

This clone was observed a single time. The chain recombines TRBV18 with TRBJ1-3; TRBD1 aligns across 7 bases. This CDR3 has 17 residues. Germline lookup yields CDR1 KGHSH and CDR2 LQKENI. With 0 bases clipped from V and 4 bases from J, the junction kept 9 bases outside the gene matches. CDR3 bases: TGTGCCAGCTCACCACCAAGACAGGGAGCCTTCGGAAACACCATATATTTT. Translation gives CASSPPRQGAFGNTIYF.

This clone was observed a handful of times. The rearrangement uses TRBV6-1 and TRBJ1-4; possible D gene TRBD1, 5 bases. CDR1 is MNHNS and CDR2 is SASEGT in the germline V gene. Trimming cost V 11 bases and J 8 bases, with 21 bases left between them. The CDR3 extends over 14 amino acids. The CDR3 sequence: CACTIGTGGEKLFF. DNA for the CDR3: TGTGCCTGCACCATCGGTACGGGGGGGGAAAAACTGTTTTTT.

This clone has a handful of counts. This chain joins TRBV6-5 and TRBJ2-1; the match to TRBD2 covers 11 bases. The CDR3 has 15 residues. Losses at the gene ends were 4 bases for V and 3 bases for J; bases not matched to a gene: 2. Germline-derived CDR1 and CDR2 are MNHEY and SVGAGI. In nucleotides, the CDR3 is TGTGCCAGCAGTTCCGGACTAGCGGGCTACAATGAGCAGTTCTTC. Protein: CASSSGLAGYNEQFF.

In regard to this clone: This same CDR3 is encoded by further DNA sequences in the sample. V usage is TRBV6-1 and J usage is TRBJ2-7; 10 positions match TRBD1. Per the germline V gene, CDR1 is MNHNS and CDR2 is SASEGT. This CDR3 region has 13 residues. Unmatched junction bases numbered 2, after V lost 8 bases and J lost 1 base. The CDR3 protein is CASGTGVSYEQYF. For the CDR3, the DNA is TGTGCCAGCGGGACAGGGGTATCCTACGAGCAGTACTTC.

The CDR3 sequence is CASGLGTSTDTQYF. CDR3 DNA: TGTGCTAGTGGTTTGGGAACTAGCACAGATACGCAGTATTTT. This chain links TRBV12-5 with TRBJ2-3; no clear D gene. The CDR3 is 14 residues long. CDR1 is LGHNT and CDR2 is FRNRAP in the germline V gene. V shed 1 base and J shed 0 bases, with 5 bases lying between them.

The chain employs TRBV5-4 and TRBJ2-1; 9 nucleotides agree with TRBD1. Trimming removed 4 bases from V and 7 bases from J; junction bases left unmatched: 9. The CDR3 is 15 amino acids. Germline V gene lookup returns CDR1 SGHNT and CDR2 YYREEE (reference sequence). The chain's CDR3 is CASSRKGQGYNEQFF. The DNA of the CDR3 is TGTGCCAGCAGCCGGAAGGGACAGGGATATAATGAGCAGTTCTTC.

The V call is TRBV11-2, the J call TRBJ2-1, with 10 bases identical to TRBD2. Germline lookup yields CDR1 SGHAT and CDR2 FQNNGV. After removal of 2 bases from V and 6 bases from J, the junction contained 10 bases not matched to a gene. This CDR3 contains 17 residues. DNA of the CDR3: TGTGCCAGCAGCTTACATGCCCTAGCGGGAGCAGGCAATGAGCAGTTCTTC. It specifies CASSLHALAGAGNEQFF.

This clone has only one observation. The V and J genes are TRBV10-3 and TRBJ2-7, with 11 bases lining up with TRBD1. The CDR3 runs 12 residues. The J segment lost 5 bases and the V segment lost 11 bases, leaving 5 bases of the junction unmatched. Germline assignment: CDR1 ENHRY and CDR2 SYGVKD. The CDR3 here is CAAGQGANEQYF. The CDR3 DNA follows: TGTGCCGCCGGACAGGGGGCCAACGAGCAGTACTTC.

The chain links TRBV6-1 to TRBJ1-2; unclear D gene. Germline values: CDR1 MNHNS, CDR2 SASEGT. V lost 2 bases, J lost 4 bases, and 14 bases lay in between. This CDR3 is built from 15 residues. CDR3 sequence reads: CASSEFFRVTYGYTF. The CDR3 DNA reads TGTGCCAGCAGTGAATTCTTTCGGGTTACCTATGGCTACACCTTC.

The chain has TRBV11-2 and TRBJ1-1, with TRBD1 matching 8 bases. The CDR3 spans 13 residues. Trimming cost V 5 bases and J 5 bases; bases outside gene matches: 4. The V gene's germline CDR1 is SGHAT and CDR2 FQNNGV. CDR3 in DNA: TGTGCCAGCAGCAACAGGGGGTATACTGAAGCTTTCTTT. Translation: CASSNRGYTEAFF.

The chain carries TRBV5-1 and TRBJ1-2, with 9 bases that match TRBD1. The CDR3 runs to 15 residues. V lost 0 bases to trimming and J lost 13 bases; unmatched junction nucleotides: 13. Germline-derived CDR1 and CDR2 are SGHRS and YFSETQ. CDR3 in amino acids: CASSLVADRGSFCTF. The CDR3 DNA reads as TGCGCCAGCAGCTTGGTGGCGGACAGGGGTTCCTTCTGCACCTTC.

The genes are TRBV27 and TRBJ2-7, with D perhaps matching TRBD1 (5 bases). CDR3 length: 15 residues. Trimming stripped 0 bases from V and 5 bases from J, with 14 bases between. Germline V gene data show CDR1 as MNHEY and CDR2 as SMNVEV (reference sequence). CDR3 sequence: CASSLSLGRVHEQYF. The CDR3 nucleotides are TGTGCCAGCAGTTTATCTTTGGGCAGGGTCCACGAGCAGTACTTC.

This clone occurred a few times. The CDR3 sequence is CASSGTSGTPIYEQYF. The DNA for the CDR3 is TGCGCCAGCTCGGGGACCTCCGGGACTCCGATCTACGAGCAGTACTTC. This sequence joins TRBV10-1 and TRBJ2-7; the D gene is possibly TRBD2 (6 bases). V lost 8 bases, J lost 3 bases, and 23 bases lay in between. The CDR3 length is 16 residues. CDR1 is WNHNN and CDR2 is SYGVQD in the germline V gene (reference sequence).